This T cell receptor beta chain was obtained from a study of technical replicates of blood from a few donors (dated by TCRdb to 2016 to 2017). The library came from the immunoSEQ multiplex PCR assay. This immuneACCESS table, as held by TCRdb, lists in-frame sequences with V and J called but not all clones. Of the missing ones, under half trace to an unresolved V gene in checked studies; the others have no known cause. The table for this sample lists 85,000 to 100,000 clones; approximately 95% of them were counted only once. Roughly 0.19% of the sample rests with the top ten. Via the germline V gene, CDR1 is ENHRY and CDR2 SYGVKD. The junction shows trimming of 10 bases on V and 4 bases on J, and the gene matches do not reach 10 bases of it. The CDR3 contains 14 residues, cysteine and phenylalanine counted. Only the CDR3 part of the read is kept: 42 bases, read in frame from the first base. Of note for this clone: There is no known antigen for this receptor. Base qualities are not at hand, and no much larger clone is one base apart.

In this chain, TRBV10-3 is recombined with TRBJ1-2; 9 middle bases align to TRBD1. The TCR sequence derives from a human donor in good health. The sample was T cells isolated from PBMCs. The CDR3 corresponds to CATYLGTGTYGYTF. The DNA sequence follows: TGTGCCACCTACCTAGGGACAGGGACCTATGGCTACACCTTC.